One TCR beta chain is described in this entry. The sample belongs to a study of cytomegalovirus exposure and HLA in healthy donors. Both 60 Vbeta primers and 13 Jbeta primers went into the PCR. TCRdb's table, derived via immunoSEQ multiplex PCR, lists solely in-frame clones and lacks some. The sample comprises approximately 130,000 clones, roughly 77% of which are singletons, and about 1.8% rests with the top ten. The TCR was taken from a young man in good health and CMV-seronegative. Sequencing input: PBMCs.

The CDR3 sequence: CASSGQAPGDLHF. The CDR3 DNA follows: TGTGCCAGCAGTGGACAGGCCCCAGGGGACCTCCACTTT. V is TRBV25-1 and J is TRBJ1-6, with a tentative D call TRBD1 (6 bases). V lost 4 bases and J lost 15, with 16 bases in between. CDR3 length: 13 residues. Germline V gene lookup returns CDR1 MGHDK and CDR2 SYGVNS. Complete variable domain (other parts from reference TRBV25-1 and TRBJ1-6): EADIYQTPRYLVIGTGKKITLECSQTMGHDKMYWYQQDPGMELHLIHYSYGVNSTEKGDLSSESTVSRIRTEHFPLTLESARPSHTSQYLCASSGQAPGDLHFGNGTRLTVT.